The clone carrying this TCR beta chain was counted between two and nine times. The sample originates from a study of T cells in Graves' hyperthyroidism and ophthalmopathy. Trimming shortened V by 6 bases and J by 0 bases, and 21 bases separated the two germline ends. This CDR3 is 19 amino acids long. The TCR beta CDR3 regions underwent amplification using RNA transcripts as the source. HTBI primers were the set used in a first-round RT-PCR of the TCR CDR3. TCRdb analysed the multiplex PCR reads with MiXCR anew, one entry per CDR3 protein. The data show about 640,000 distinct CDR3 sequences, less than 25% seen once. Active moderate-to-severe ophthalmopathy, Clinical Activity Score at least 3, NOSPECS at least 4, under 3 months' duration.

This receptor was identified in a man aged 25 to 40 with Graves' ophthalmopathy. Sequencing input: blood. This chain links TRBV12-3 or TRBV12-4 with TRBJ1-6, with D possibly being TRBD1 (6 bases). CDR3 coding DNA: TGTGCCAGCAGACCAACTTTGACAGGCCTCAGCTCCTATAATTCACCCCTCCACTTT. It yields the protein CASRPTLTGLSSYNSPLHF.